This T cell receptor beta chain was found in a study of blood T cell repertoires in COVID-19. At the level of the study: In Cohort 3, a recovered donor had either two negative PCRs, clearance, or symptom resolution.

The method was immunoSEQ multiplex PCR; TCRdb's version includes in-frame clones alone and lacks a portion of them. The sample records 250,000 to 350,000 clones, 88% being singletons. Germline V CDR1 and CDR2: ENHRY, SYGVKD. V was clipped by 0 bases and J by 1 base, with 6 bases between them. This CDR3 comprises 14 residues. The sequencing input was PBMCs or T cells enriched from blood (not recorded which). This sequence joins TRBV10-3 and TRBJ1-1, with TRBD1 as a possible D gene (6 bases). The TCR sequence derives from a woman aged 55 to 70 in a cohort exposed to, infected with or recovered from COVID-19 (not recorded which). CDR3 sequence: CAISESDRNTEAFF. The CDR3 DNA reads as TGTGCCATCAGTGAGTCGGACAGGAACACTGAAGCTTTCTTT.